This TCR beta chain was identified during a study of control samples from healthy donors and cancer patients. Assay used: immunoSEQ multiplex PCR; TCRdb lists only in-frame clones, some missing. There are 57,000 or so clones in the sample; less than 95% occur only once, and 3.5% to 4.5% lies in the top ten. V was pared by 4 bases and J by 4 bases, with 8 bases between. The CDR3 is 13 amino acids. CDR1 is MNHEY and CDR2 is SVGAGI in the germline V gene. The count of this clone is one. The specimen sequenced was blood. The V and J genes are TRBV6-5 and TRBJ1-5; D is perhaps TRBD1 (6 bases). The TCR was taken from a man between 25 and 39 years old in good health. CDR3 residues: CASSCRGNQPQHF. Here the CDR3 DNA reads TGTGCCAGCAGTTGCAGGGGTAATCAGCCCCAGCATTTT.